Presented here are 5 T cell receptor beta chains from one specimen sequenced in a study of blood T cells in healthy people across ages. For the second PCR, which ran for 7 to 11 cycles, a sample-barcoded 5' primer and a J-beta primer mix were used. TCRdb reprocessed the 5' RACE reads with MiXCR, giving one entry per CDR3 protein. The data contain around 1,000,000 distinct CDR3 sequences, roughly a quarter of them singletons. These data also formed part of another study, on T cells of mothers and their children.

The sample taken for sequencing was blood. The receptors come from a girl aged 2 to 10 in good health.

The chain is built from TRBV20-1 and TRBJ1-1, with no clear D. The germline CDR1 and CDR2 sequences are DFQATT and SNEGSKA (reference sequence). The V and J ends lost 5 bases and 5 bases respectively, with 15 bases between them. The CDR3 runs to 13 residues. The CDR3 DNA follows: TGCAGTGCTTTCCGAACTTTGGAGACTGAAGCTTTCTTT. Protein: CSAFRTLETEAFF.

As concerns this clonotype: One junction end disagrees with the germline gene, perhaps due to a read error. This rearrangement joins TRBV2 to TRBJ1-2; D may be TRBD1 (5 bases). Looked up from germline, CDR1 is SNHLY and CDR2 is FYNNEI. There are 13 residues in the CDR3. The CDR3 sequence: CSPGRTRNYGYTF. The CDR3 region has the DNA TGCTCCCCGGGGCGAACTCGCAACTATGGCTACACCTTC.

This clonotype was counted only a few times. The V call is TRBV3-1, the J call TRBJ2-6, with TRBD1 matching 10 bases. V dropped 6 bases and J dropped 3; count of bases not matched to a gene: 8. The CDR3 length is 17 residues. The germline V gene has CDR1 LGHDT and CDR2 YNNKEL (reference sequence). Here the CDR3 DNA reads TGTGCCAGCAGTCGAAGACAGGGGGCGCGTGGGGCCAACGTCCTGACTTTC. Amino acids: CASSRRQGARGANVLTF.

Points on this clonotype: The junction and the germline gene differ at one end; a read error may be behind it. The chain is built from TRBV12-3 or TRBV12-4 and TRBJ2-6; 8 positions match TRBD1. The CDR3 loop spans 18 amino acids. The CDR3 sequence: CASSQGRGLLTGANALTF. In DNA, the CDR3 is TGTGCCAGCTCCCAAGGCAGGGGGCTTTTGACTGGGGCCAACGCCCTGACTTTC.

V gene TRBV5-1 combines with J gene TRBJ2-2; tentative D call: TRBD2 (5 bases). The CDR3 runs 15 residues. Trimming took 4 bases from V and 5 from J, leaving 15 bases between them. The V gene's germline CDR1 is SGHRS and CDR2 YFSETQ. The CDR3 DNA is TGCGCCAGCAGCACGGACTCGCCTGGAACCGGGGAGCTGTTTTTT. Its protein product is CASSTDSPGTGELFF.